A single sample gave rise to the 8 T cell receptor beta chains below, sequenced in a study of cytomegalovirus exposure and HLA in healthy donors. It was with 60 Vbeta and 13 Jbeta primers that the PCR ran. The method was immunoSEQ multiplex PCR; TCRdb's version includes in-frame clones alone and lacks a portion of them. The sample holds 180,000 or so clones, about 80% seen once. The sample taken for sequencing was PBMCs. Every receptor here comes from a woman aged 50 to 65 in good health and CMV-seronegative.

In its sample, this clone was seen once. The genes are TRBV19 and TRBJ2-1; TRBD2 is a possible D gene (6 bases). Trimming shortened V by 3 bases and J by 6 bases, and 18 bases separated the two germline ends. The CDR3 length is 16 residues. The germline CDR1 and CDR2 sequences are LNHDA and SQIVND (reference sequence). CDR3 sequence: CASSIGPGLSLNEQFF. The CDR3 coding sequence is TGTGCCAGTAGTATCGGGCCGGGACTCTCCCTCAATGAGCAGTTCTTC.

CDR3 DNA sequence: TGTGCCAGCAGCTTAGGTCTACGGGACAGGGATGACGAGCAGTACTTC. Translation gives CASSLGLRDRDDEQYF. The chain has TRBV11-2 and TRBJ2-7; 9 bases agree with TRBD1. The V gene's germline CDR1 is SGHAT and CDR2 FQNNGV. The junction had 9 bases not matched to a gene; V was cut back by 1 base and J by 5 bases. The CDR3 loop spans 16 amino acids. The entire variable domain, with the rest obtained from reference TRBV11-2 and TRBJ2-7, is as follows: EAGVAQSPRYKIIEKRQSVAFWCNPISGHATLYWYQQILGQGPKLLIQFQNNGVVDDSQLPKDRFSAERLKGVDSTLKIQPAKLEDSAVYLCASSLGLRDRDDEQYFGPGTRLTVT.

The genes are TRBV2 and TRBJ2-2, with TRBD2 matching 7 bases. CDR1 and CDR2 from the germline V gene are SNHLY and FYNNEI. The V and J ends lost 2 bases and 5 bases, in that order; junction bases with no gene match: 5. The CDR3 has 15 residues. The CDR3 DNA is TGTGCCAGCAGTGAATTCTTGGGAGGGACCGGGGAGCTGTTTTTT. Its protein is CASSEFLGGTGELFF.

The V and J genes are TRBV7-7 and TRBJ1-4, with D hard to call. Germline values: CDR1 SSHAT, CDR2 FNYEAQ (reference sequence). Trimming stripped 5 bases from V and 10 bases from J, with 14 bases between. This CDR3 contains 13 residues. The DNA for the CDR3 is TGTGCCAGCAGCGTCAAATTAGGCGGAAAACTGTTTTTT. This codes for CASSVKLGGKLFF.

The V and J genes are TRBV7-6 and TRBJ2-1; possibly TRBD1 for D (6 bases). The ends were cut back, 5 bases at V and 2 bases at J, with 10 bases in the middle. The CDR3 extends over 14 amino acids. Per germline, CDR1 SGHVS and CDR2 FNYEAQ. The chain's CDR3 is CASSAGQTYNEQFF. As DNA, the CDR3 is TGTGCCAGCAGCGCCGGACAGACCTACAATGAGCAGTTCTTC.

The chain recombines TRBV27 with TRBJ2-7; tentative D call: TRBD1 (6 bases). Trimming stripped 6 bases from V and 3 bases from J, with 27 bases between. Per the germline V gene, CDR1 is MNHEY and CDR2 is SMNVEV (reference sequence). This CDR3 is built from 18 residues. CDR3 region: CASRQRQKDRTEFYEQYF. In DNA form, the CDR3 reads TGTGCCAGCAGGCAAAGACAGAAAGACAGGACAGAGTTCTACGAGCAGTACTTC.

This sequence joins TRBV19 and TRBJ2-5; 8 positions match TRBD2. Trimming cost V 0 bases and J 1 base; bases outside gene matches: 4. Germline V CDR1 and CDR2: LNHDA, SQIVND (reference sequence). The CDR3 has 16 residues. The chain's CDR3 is CASSIDVAGLQETQYF. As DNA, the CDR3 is TGTGCCAGTAGTATAGATGTAGCGGGGCTCCAAGAGACCCAGTACTTC.

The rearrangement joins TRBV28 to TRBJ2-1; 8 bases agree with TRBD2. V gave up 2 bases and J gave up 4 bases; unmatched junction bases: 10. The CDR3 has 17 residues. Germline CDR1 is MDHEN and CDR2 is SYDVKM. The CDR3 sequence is CASSLGGDGLAYNEQFF. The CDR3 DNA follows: TGTGCCAGCAGTTTAGGGGGGGACGGACTAGCATACAATGAGCAGTTCTTC.